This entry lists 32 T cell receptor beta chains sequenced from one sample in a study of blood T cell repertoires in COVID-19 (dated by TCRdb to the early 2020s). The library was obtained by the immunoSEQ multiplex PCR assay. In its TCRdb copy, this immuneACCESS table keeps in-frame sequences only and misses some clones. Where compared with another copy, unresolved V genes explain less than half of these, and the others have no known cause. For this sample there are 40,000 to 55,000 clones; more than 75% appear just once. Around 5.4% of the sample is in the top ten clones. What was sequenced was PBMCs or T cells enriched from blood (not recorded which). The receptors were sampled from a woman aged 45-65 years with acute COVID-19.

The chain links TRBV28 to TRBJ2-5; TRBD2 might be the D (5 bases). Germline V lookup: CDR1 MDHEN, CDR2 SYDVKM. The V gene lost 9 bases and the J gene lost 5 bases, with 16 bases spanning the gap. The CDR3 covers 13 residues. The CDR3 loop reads CASGVGADETQYF. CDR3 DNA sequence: TGTGCCAGTGGGGTAGGAGCGGACGAGACCCAGTACTTC.

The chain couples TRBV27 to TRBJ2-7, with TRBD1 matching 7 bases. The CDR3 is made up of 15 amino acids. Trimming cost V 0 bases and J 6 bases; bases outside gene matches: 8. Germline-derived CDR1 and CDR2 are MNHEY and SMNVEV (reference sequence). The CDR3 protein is CASSLSWQGEGEQYF. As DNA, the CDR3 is TGTGCCAGCAGTTTATCGTGGCAGGGGGAAGGCGAGCAGTACTTC.

CDR3 region: CASSLDGVEQFF. In nucleotides, the CDR3 is TGTGCCAGCAGCTTAGACGGGGTTGAGCAGTTCTTC. The chain couples TRBV7-9 to TRBJ2-1, with D possibly TRBD2 on 5 matching bases. CDR1 and CDR2 (germline): SEHNR, FQNEAQ (reference sequence). The CDR3 loop spans 12 amino acids. Trimming left V 1 base short and J 9 bases short, with 7 bases between.

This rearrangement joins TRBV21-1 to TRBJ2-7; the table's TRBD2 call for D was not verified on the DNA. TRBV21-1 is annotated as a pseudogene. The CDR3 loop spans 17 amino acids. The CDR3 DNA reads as TGTGCCAGCACGGGGCCATGGGGGCTAGCGGGGGGTGACGAGCAGTACTTC. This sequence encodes CASTGPWGLAGGDEQYF.

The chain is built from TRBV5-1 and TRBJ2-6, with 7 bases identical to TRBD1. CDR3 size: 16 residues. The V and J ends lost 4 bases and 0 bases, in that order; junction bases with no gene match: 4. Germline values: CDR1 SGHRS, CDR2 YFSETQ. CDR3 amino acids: CASSRTGTSGANVLTF. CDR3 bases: TGCGCCAGCAGCCGGACAGGAACCTCTGGGGCCAACGTCCTGACTTTC.

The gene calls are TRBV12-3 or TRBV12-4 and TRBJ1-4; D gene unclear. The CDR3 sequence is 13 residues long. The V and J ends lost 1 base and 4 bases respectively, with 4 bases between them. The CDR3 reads CASSLGHNEKLFF. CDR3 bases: TGTGCCAGCAGTTTAGGACATAATGAAAAACTGTTTTTT.

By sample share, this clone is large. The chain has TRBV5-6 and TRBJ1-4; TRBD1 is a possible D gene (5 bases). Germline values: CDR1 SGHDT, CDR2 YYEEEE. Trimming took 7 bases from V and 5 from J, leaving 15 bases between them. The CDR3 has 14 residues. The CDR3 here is CASAIWGENEKLFF. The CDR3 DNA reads TGTGCCAGCGCTATTTGGGGGGAGAATGAAAAACTGTTTTTT.

CDR3 DNA sequence: TGCGCCAGCAGCTTGCTACCGGGACAGGAGGGCTATGGCTACACCTTC. This encodes CASSLLPGQEGYGYTF. The chain couples TRBV5-1 to TRBJ1-2, with TRBD1 identical over 8 bases. V gave up 1 base and J gave up 4 bases; unmatched junction bases: 9. This CDR3 has 16 residues. The germline V gene has CDR1 SGHRS and CDR2 YFSETQ.

The CDR3, as DNA: TGTGCCAGCAGTTCCCGACAGGGGGGGGAAAAACTGTTTTTT. Its protein product is CASSSRQGGEKLFF. The chain recombines TRBV11-2 with TRBJ1-4; 9 bases agree with TRBD1. CDR1 is SGHAT, CDR2 FQNNGV, per germline. This CDR3 is 14 amino acids long. J gave up 8 bases and V 6 bases, and 7 bases lay outside the gene matches.

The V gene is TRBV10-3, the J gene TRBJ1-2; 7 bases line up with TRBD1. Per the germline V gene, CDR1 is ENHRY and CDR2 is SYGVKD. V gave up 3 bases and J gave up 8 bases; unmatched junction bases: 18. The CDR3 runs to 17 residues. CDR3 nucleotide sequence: TGTGCCATCAGTGATCCTGCCAGGGACAGCCGGAGAGACGGCTACACCTTC. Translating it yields CAISDPARDSRRDGYTF.

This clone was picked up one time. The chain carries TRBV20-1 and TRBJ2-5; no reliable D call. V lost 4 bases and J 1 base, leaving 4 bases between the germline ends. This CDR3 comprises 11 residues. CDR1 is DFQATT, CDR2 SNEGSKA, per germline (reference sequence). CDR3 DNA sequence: TGCAGTGCTACTAGCCAAGAGACCCAGTACTTC. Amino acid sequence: CSATSQETQYF.

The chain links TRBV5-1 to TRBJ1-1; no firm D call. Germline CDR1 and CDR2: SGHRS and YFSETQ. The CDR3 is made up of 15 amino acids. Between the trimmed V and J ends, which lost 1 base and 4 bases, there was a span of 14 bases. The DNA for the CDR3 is TGCGCCAGCAGCTTGATCGGAGGGCATGGCACTGAAGCTTTCTTT. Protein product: CASSLIGGHGTEAFF.

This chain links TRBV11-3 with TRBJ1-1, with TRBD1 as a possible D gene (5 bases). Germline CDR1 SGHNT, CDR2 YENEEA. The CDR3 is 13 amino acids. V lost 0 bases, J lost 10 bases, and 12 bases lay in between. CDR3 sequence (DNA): TGTGCCAGCAGCTTAGATGGGGGGGTCGGAGCTTTCTTT. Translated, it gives CASSLDGGVGAFF.

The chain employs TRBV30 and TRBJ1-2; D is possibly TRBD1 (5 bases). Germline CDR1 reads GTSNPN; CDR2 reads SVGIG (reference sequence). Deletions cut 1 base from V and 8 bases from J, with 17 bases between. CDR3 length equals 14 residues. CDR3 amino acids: CAWSGRGRGWGYTF. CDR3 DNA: TGTGCCTGGAGTGGCCGGGGGAGGGGCTGGGGCTACACCTTC.

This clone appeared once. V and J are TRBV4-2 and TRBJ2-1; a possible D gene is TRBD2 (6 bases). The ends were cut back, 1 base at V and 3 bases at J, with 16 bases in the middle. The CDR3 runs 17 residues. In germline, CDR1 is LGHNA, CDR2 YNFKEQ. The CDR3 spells CASSQVKHQRVYNEQFF. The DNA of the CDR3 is TGTGCCAGCAGCCAAGTAAAGCATCAGCGGGTCTACAATGAGCAGTTCTTC.

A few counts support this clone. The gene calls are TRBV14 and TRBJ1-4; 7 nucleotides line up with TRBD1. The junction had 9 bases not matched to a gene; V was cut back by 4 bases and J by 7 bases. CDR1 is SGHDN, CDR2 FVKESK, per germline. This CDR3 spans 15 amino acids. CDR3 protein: CASSPTATGREKLFF. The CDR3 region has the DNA TGTGCCAGCAGCCCTACCGCGACAGGGCGTGAAAAACTGTTTTTT.

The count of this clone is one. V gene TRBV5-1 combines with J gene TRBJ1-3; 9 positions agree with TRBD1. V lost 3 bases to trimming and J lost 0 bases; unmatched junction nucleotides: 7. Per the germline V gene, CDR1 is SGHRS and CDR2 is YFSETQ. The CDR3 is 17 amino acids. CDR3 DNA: TGCGCCAGCAGCTGGGGACAGGGAACAAACTCTGGAAACACCATATATTTT. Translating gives CASSWGQGTNSGNTIYF.

The CDR3 DNA sequence: TGTGCCAGCAGCGTAGTGGGGGCAAATAATTCACCCCTCCACTTT. This sequence encodes CASSVVGANNSPLHF. The chain couples TRBV9 to TRBJ1-6, with D tentatively TRBD1 (6 bases). The germline V gene has CDR1 SGDLS and CDR2 YYNGEE. The V end lost 0 bases, the J end lost 5 bases, and 9 bases lay between the germline ends. The CDR3 consists of 15 residues.

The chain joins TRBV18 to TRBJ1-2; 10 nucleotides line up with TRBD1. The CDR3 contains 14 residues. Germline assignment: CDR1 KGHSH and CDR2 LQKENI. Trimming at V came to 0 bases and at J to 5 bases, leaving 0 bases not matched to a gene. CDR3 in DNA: TGTGCCAGCTCACCACCGGGACAGGGGTATGGCTACACCTTC. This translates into CASSPPGQGYGYTF.

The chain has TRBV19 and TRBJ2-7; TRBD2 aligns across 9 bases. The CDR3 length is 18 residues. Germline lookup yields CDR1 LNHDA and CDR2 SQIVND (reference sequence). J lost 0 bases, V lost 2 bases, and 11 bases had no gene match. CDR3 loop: CASSIRASGASTSYEQYF. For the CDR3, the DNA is TGTGCCAGTAGTATAAGAGCTAGCGGGGCGTCCACCTCCTACGAGCAGTACTTC. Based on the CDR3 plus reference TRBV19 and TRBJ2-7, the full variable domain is DGGITQSPKYLFRKEGQNVTLSCEQNLNHDAMYWYRQDPGQGLRLIYYSQIVNDFQKGDIAEGYSVSREKKESFPLTVTSAQKNPTAFYLCASSIRASGASTSYEQYFGPGTRLTVT.

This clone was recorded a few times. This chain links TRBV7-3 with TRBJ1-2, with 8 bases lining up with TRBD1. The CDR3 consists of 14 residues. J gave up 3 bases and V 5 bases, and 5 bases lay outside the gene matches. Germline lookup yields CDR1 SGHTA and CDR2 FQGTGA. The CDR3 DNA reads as TGTGCCAGCAGCCCCGGGACAGGTGACTATGGCTACACCTTC. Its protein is CASSPGTGDYGYTF.

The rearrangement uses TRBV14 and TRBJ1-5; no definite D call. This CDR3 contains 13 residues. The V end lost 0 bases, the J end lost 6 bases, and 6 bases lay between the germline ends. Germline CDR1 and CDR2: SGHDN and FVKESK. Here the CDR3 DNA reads TGTGCCAGCAGCCAAGATGAGGGTCAGCCCCAGCATTTT. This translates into CASSQDEGQPQHF.

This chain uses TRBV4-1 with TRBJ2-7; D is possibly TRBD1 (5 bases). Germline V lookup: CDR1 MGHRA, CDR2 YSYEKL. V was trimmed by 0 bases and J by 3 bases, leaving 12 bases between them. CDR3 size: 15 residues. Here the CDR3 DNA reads TGCGCCAGCAGCCAAGATTGGGCAGGGTACTACGAGCAGTACTTC. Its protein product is CASSQDWAGYYEQYF.

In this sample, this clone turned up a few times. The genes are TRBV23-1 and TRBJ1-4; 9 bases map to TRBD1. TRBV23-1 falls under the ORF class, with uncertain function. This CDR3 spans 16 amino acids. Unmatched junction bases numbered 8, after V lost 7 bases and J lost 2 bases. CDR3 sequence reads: CASTIPQGATNEKLFF. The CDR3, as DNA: TGCGCCAGCACTATCCCACAGGGGGCGACTAATGAAAAACTGTTTTTT.

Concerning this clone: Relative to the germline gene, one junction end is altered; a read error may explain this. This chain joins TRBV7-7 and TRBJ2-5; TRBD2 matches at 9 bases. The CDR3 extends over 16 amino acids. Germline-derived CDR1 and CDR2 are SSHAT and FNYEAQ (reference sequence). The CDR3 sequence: CASSAGTSHLSETQYF. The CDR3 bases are TGTGCTAGCAGCGCCGGGACTAGCCACTTGTCAGAGACCCAGTACTTC.

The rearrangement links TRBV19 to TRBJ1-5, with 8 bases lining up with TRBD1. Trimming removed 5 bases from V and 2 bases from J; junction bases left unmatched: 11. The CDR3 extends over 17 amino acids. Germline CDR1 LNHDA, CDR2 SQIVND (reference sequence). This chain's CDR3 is CASSPRQGWGRNQPQHF. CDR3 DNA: TGTGCCAGTAGTCCTCGACAGGGGTGGGGCCGCAATCAGCCCCAGCATTTT.

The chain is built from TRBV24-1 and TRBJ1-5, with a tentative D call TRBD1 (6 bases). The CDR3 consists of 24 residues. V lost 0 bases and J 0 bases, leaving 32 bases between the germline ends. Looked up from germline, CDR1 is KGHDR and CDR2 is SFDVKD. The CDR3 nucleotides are TGTGCCACCAGTGATTTGCAATGTCGGGGGGCGAATCAACACATCATTAATAGCAATCAGCCCCAGCATTTT. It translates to CATSDLQCRGANQHIINSNQPQHF.

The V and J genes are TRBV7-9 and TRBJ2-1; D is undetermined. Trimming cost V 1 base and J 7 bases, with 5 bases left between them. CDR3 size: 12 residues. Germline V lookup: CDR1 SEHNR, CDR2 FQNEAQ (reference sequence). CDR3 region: CASSLGLNEQFF. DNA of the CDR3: TGTGCCAGCAGCTTAGGTCTAAATGAGCAGTTCTTC.

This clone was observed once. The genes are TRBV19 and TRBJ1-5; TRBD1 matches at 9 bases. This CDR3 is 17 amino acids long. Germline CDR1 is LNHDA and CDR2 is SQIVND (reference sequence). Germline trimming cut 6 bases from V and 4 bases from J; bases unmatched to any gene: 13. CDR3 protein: CASRTGGKGLWNQPQHF. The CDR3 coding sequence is TGTGCCAGTAGAACAGGGGGCAAGGGTTTATGGAATCAGCCCCAGCATTTT.

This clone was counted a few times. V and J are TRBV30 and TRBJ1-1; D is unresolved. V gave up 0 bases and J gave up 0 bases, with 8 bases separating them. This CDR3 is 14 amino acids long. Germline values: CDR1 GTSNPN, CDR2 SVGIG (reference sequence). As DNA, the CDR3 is TGTGCCTGGAGTGTACAAGTACTGAACACTGAAGCTTTCTTT. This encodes CAWSVQVLNTEAFF.

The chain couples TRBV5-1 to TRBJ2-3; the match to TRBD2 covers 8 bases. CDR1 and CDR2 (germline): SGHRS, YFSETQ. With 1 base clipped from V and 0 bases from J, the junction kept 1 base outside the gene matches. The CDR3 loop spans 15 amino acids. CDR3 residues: CASSLTSGSTDTQYF. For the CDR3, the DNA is TGCGCCAGCAGCTTGACTAGCGGCAGCACAGATACGCAGTATTTT.

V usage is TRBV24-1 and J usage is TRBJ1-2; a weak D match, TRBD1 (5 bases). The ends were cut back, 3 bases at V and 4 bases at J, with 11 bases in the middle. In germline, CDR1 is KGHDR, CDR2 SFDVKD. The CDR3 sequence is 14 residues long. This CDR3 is CATSDQYQGYGYTF. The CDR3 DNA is TGTGCCACCAGTGATCAGTACCAGGGCTATGGCTACACCTTC.